The 25 T cell receptor beta chains below come from one sample, sequenced in a study of cytomegalovirus exposure and HLA in healthy donors. This PCR relied on a set of 60 Vbeta primers and 13 Jbeta primers. Assay used: immunoSEQ multiplex PCR; TCRdb lists only in-frame clones, some missing. The sample lists about 140,000 clones; 70% to 85% were seen once. The sequencing sample was made of PBMCs. The source is a woman aged 45-60 years in good health and CMV-seropositive.

This clone appeared once. Other nucleotide sequences from this sample produce the same CDR3. V is TRBV5-1 and J is TRBJ1-1; D is ambiguous. Germline assignment: CDR1 SGHRS and CDR2 YFSETQ. This CDR3 is 16 amino acids long. Trimming pared 3 bases from V and 0 bases from J, leaving 15 bases between. CDR3 bases: TGCGCCAGCAGCTACTATTTCGGGGTGATGAACACTGAAGCTTTCTTT. As protein: CASSYYFGVMNTEAFF.

The rearrangement links TRBV7-9 to TRBJ2-3; 14 bases fit TRBD2. The trim removed 5 bases at V and 6 bases at J, leaving 7 bases unmatched. CDR3 length equals 16 residues. Looked up from germline, CDR1 is SEHNR and CDR2 is FQNEAQ (reference sequence). The CDR3, as DNA: TGTGCCAGCAGCCCACCGGGACTAGCGGGGGTGGATACGCAGTATTTT. Amino acid sequence: CASSPPGLAGVDTQYF.

The V gene is TRBV28, the J gene TRBJ2-7, with 7 bases aligning to TRBD2. CDR3 length: 13 residues. V was clipped by 4 bases and J by 6 bases; unmatched bases: 6. The germline gives CDR1 MDHEN, CDR2 SYDVKM. CDR3: CASSWTPGGEQYF. In nucleotides, the CDR3 is TGTGCCAGCAGTTGGACCCCGGGAGGCGAGCAGTACTTC. The full variable domain, in which reference TRBV28 and TRBJ2-7 provide the parts outside the CDR3, is DVKVTQSSRYLVKRTGEKVFLECVQDMDHENMFWYRQDPGLGLRLIYFSYDVKMKEKGDIPEGYSVSREKKERFSLILESASTNQTSMYLCASSWTPGGEQYFGPGTRLTVT.

V and J are TRBV4-2 and TRBJ1-1; TRBD1 is a possible D gene (5 bases). The CDR3 sequence is 15 residues long. V was cut by 0 bases and J by 4 bases, with 12 bases left in between. Germline assignment: CDR1 LGHNA and CDR2 YNFKEQ. The CDR3 spells CASSQEVGGGTEAFF. The CDR3 bases are TGTGCCAGCAGCCAAGAAGTGGGGGGAGGCACTGAAGCTTTCTTT.

CDR3 sequence: CASTEGRPSSYNSPLHF. CDR3 DNA: TGTGCCAGCACTGAGGGCAGGCCCAGCTCCTATAATTCACCCCTCCACTTT. The gene calls are TRBV6-1 and TRBJ1-6; no firm D call. CDR1 is MNHNS, CDR2 SASEGT, per germline. V lost 7 bases and J 0 bases, leaving 16 bases between the germline ends. This CDR3 has 17 residues.

This chain joins TRBV30 and TRBJ1-1, with D perhaps TRBD1 (6 bases). This CDR3 region has 11 residues. Trimming stripped 8 bases from V and 9 bases from J, with 16 bases between. CDR1 and CDR2 (germline): GTSNPN, SVGIG (reference sequence). The CDR3 DNA reads TGTGCCGGAGACCGGGACAACAAAGCTTTCTTT. It encodes CAGDRDNKAFF.

The V gene is TRBV30, the J gene TRBJ1-1, with D uncertain. CDR3 length: 14 residues. Per germline, CDR1 GTSNPN and CDR2 SVGIG (reference sequence). Trimming pared 3 bases from V and 3 bases from J, leaving 14 bases between. The DNA for the CDR3 is TGTGCCTGGAGCGACGGGATGTTGGACACTGAAGCTTTCTTT. It encodes CAWSDGMLDTEAFF.

The chain joins TRBV6-5 to TRBJ1-2, with a weak D call TRBD1 (5 bases). Trimming took 6 bases from V and 5 from J, leaving 13 bases between them. This CDR3 is 13 amino acids long. The germline V gene has CDR1 MNHEY and CDR2 SVGAGI. The chain's CDR3 is CASSPDSNYGYTF. DNA for the CDR3: TGTGCCAGCAGCCCCGACAGCAATTATGGCTACACCTTC.

This chain joins TRBV11-1 and TRBJ1-1; tentative D call: TRBD1 (5 bases). The CDR3 sequence is 13 residues long. V was pared by 2 bases and J by 8 bases, with 12 bases between. Germline V gives CDR1 SGHAT, CDR2 FQDESV (reference sequence). CDR3 amino acids: CASSLLPTAEAFF. In DNA, the CDR3 is TGTGCCAGCAGCTTACTCCCGACAGCCGAAGCTTTCTTT.

This chain joins TRBV7-2 and TRBJ1-2; 7 bases fit TRBD1. Unmatched junction bases numbered 5, after V lost 1 base and J lost 6 bases. Germline V gene lookup returns CDR1 SGHTA and CDR2 FQGNSA. The CDR3 runs 14 residues. The CDR3 region has the DNA TGTGCCAGCAGCTTAGAACAGGGGATAGATGGCTACACCTTC. This sequence encodes CASSLEQGIDGYTF.

The chain recombines TRBV4-3 with TRBJ2-2; D not certain. Looked up from germline, CDR1 is LGHNA and CDR2 is YSLEER. V was trimmed by 0 bases and J by 6 bases, leaving 8 bases between them. There are 14 residues in the CDR3. The CDR3 coding sequence is TGCGCCAGCAGCCAAGAGACTTTTCCCGGGGAGCTGTTTTTT. Protein: CASSQETFPGELFF.

The gene calls are TRBV19 and TRBJ1-2, with D perhaps TRBD1 (5 bases). This CDR3 region has 13 residues. Trimming left V 9 bases short and J 5 bases short, with 16 bases between. Germline-derived CDR1 and CDR2 are LNHDA and SQIVND (reference sequence). The CDR3 DNA reads TGTGCCAGCCGGGGGGAGCAAGGGTATGGCTACACCTTC. Translated, it gives CASRGEQGYGYTF. Complete variable domain (other parts from reference TRBV19 and TRBJ1-2): DGGITQSPKYLFRKEGQNVTLSCEQNLNHDAMYWYRQDPGQGLRLIYYSQIVNDFQKGDIAEGYSVSREKKESFPLTVTSAQKNPTAFYLCASRGEQGYGYTFGSGTRLTVV.

The chain uses TRBV7-9 and TRBJ1-1, with D possibly matching TRBD1 (6 bases). Per the germline V gene, CDR1 is SEHNR and CDR2 is FQNEAQ (reference sequence). The CDR3 is 14 residues long. Trimming removed 2 bases from V and 0 bases from J, with 7 bases in between. The CDR3 nucleotides read TGTGCCAGCAGCTTAACAGGGATGAACACTGAAGCTTTCTTT. Protein product: CASSLTGMNTEAFF.

The chain couples TRBV7-2 to TRBJ1-6, with TRBD1 matching over 9 bases. Per the germline V gene, CDR1 is SGHTA and CDR2 is FQGNSA. The V gene end was trimmed by 4 bases and the J gene end by 10 bases; junction bases not matched to a gene: 8. The length of the CDR3 is 15 residues. The CDR3 DNA is TGTGCCAGCAGCTCATACAGGGGGCGAGGATCACCCCTCCACTTT. It encodes CASSSYRGRGSPLHF.

The rearrangement links TRBV14 to TRBJ2-3; TRBD1 agrees at 7 bases. Per the germline V gene, CDR1 is SGHDN and CDR2 is FVKESK. The V and J ends lost 5 bases and 6 bases, in that order; junction bases with no gene match: 11. There are 15 residues in the CDR3. Here the CDR3 reads CASSLSAGGRDTQYF. DNA of the CDR3: TGTGCCAGCAGCTTATCGGCAGGGGGACGGGATACGCAGTATTTT.

V and J are TRBV5-1 and TRBJ2-1; 8 bases are shared with TRBD1. This CDR3 has 15 amino acids. J lost 9 bases, V lost 4 bases, and 12 bases had no gene match. Germline values: CDR1 SGHRS, CDR2 YFSETQ. CDR3 bases: TGCGCCAGCAGCCCCGACCAGGGGGCCAGGGGTGAGCAGTTCTTC. It encodes CASSPDQGARGEQFF.

The V and J genes are TRBV14 and TRBJ1-3; D may be TRBD1 (5 bases). CDR3 length: 14 residues. Per the germline V gene, CDR1 is SGHDN and CDR2 is FVKESK. Trimming removed 3 bases at V and 2 bases at J, with 8 bases between. The CDR3 nucleotides are TGTGCCAGCAGCCAGCAGGGTGCTGGAAACACCATATATTTT. Residues: CASSQQGAGNTIYF. Supplemented by reference TRBV14 and TRBJ1-3, the full variable domain reads EAGVTQFPSHSVIEKGQTVTLRCDPISGHDNLYWYRRVMGKEIKFLLHFVKESKQDESGMPNNRFLAERTGGTYSTLKVQPAELEDSGVYFCASSQQGAGNTIYFGEGSWLTVV.

The gene calls are TRBV6-5 and TRBJ2-5; a possible D gene is TRBD2 (6 bases). The DNA end lines up better with TRBJ2-7; the J call may be wrong. CDR3 length: 13 amino acids. Germline values: CDR1 MNHEY, CDR2 SVGAGI. The CDR3 region has the DNA TGTGCCAGCAAGCGCGGGGCCGAGGACGAGCAGTACTTC. It is translated as CASKRGAEDEQYF.

This chain connects TRBV11-2 to TRBJ2-3; 8 bases line up with TRBD2. The length of the CDR3 is 14 residues. Per germline, CDR1 SGHAT and CDR2 FQNNGV. V lost 3 bases and J lost 3; bases outside the gene matches: 2. This chain's CDR3 is CASSFAGGTDTQYF. For the CDR3, the DNA is TGTGCCAGCAGCTTTGCGGGAGGTACAGATACGCAGTATTTT.

The CDR3 DNA sequence: TGTGCCTGGAGTGTACGAGACAGGGGAGTTGGTGATTCACCCCTCCACTTT. This sequence encodes CAWSVRDRGVGDSPLHF. V gene TRBV30 combines with J gene TRBJ1-6; 8 bases are a match to TRBD1. The length of the CDR3 is 17 residues. Germline CDR1 reads GTSNPN; CDR2 reads SVGIG (reference sequence). V lost 0 bases and J lost 8; bases outside the gene matches: 12.

The chain combines TRBV6-1 with TRBJ1-2; 12 bases are shared with TRBD1. Trimming took 6 bases from V and 5 from J; bases not matched to a gene: 4. The CDR3 has 14 residues. The V gene's germline CDR1 is MNHNS and CDR2 SASEGT. DNA for the CDR3: TGTGCCAGCAGGGGGGACAGGGGGCTGTATGGCTACACCTTC. It translates to CASRGDRGLYGYTF.

This chain joins TRBV11-2 and TRBJ2-7; 9 positions match TRBD2. V lost 0 bases, J lost 2 bases, and 8 bases stayed unmatched. Per germline, CDR1 SGHAT and CDR2 FQNNGV. This CDR3 has 17 residues. The chain's CDR3 is CASSLEAHLAGPYEQYF. CDR3 DNA: TGTGCCAGCAGCTTAGAGGCTCACCTAGCGGGACCCTACGAGCAGTACTTC.

The gene calls are TRBV2 and TRBJ1-6; 8 nucleotides align to TRBD1. Germline values: CDR1 SNHLY, CDR2 FYNNEI. The CDR3 sequence is 14 residues long. Losses at the gene ends were 5 bases for V and 8 bases for J; bases not matched to a gene: 5. The DNA for the CDR3 is TGTGCCAGCAGTCCAGACAGGGGCGATTCACCCCTCCACTTT. Encoded protein: CASSPDRGDSPLHF.

This chain connects TRBV19 to TRBJ2-5, with 8 positions matching TRBD2. This CDR3 is built from 15 residues. The V gene end was trimmed by 0 bases and the J gene end by 7 bases; junction bases not matched to a gene: 7. Germline loops: CDR1 LNHDA, CDR2 SQIVND (reference sequence). The CDR3 region is CASSIETGGPPTQYF. CDR3 coding DNA: TGTGCCAGTAGTATAGAGACGGGGGGGCCCCCGACCCAGTACTTC.

This clone was found a few times. This chain connects TRBV7-8 to TRBJ2-3; 8 nucleotides agree with TRBD2. The germline V gene encodes CDR1 SGHVS and CDR2 FQNEAQ. Trimming took 5 bases from V and 1 from J; bases not matched to a gene: 5. The CDR3 contains 15 residues. The chain's CDR3 is CASSAGGGGTDTQYF. As DNA, the CDR3 is TGTGCCAGCAGCGCGGGGGGTGGCGGCACAGATACGCAGTATTTT.